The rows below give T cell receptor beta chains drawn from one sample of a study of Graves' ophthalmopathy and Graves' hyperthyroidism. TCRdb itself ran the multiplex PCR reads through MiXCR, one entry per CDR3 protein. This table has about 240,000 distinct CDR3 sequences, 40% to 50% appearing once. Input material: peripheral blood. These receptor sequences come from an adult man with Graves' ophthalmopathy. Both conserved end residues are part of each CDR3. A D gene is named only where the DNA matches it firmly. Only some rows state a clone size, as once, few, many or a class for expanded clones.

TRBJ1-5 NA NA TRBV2 TGTGCCAGCAGTTTAGGGGCGGGGGGAAGCAATCAGCCCCAGCATTTT CASSLGAGGSNQPQHF
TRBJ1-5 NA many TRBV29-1 TGCAGCGTCCGGACAGCAGATCAGCCCCAGCATTTT CSVRTADQPQHF
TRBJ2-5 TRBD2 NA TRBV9 TGTGCCAACAGCGTAGGACACAGCGGGAGAAGGGGAGAGACCCAGTACTTC CANSVGHSGRRGETQYF
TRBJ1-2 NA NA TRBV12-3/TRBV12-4 TGTGCCAGCAGTCCCGGGGACCTCCCGGGGGCTGGCTACACCTTC CASSPGDLPGAGYTF
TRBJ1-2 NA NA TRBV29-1 TGCAGCGTTGAAGATCCGGGGGAGAGCAACTATGGCTACACCTTC CSVEDPGESNYGYTF
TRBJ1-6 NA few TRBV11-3 TGTGCCAGCAGCTTAGGACCCGTTAATTCACCCCTCCACTTT CASSLGPVNSPLHF
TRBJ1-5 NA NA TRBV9 TGTGCCAGCAGCTCCGGCTCAGGCAATCAGCCCCAGCATTTT CASSSGSGNQPQHF
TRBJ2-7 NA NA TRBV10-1 TGTGCCAGCAGCTTGGCCCGTGACAGGGGAGCGGGAGAGCAGTACTTC CASSLARDRGAGEQYF
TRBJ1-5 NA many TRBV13 TGTGCCAGCAGCAAAACACAGGGACGCAATCAGCCCCAGCATTTT CASSKTQGRNQPQHF
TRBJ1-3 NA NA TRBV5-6 TGTGCCAGCAGCTCCCTTTCCATCGCTTACACCATATATTTT CASSSLSIAYTIYF
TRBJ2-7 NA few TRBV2 TGTGCCAGCAACGAGACACCCTACTACGAGCAGTACTTC CASNETPYYEQYF
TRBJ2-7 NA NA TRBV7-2 TGTGCCAGCAGCTTAGTTCTACACGAGCAGTACTTC CASSLVLHEQYF
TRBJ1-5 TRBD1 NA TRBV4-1 TGCGCCAGCAGCCAGAGACAGGGGTTGAATCAGCCCCAGCATTTT CASSQRQGLNQPQHF
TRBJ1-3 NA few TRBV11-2 TGTGCCAGCAGCTGGGCCTTACGGGCCGGAAACACCATATATTTT CASSWALRAGNTIYF
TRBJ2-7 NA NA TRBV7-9 TGTGCCAGTAGTATCGGGCCCTCCTACGAGCAGTACTTC CASSIGPSYEQYF
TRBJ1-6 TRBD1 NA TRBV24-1 TGTGCCACCAGTGATTTGCATCACAGGGGGTGGATTGCGGAGTCACCCCTCCACTTT CATSDLHHRGWIAESPLHF
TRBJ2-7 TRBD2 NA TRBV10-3 TGTGCCAGCAGTTACGCGCGGCGGGGGGGCTACGAGCAGTACTTC CASSYARRGGYEQYF
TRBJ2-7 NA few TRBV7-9 TGTGCCAGCAGTTCGACAGAAGCCTCCTACGAGCAGTACTTC CASSSTEASYEQYF
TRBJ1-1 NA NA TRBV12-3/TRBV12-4 TGTGCCAGCAGTTTACGGGGTATGACTGAAGCTTTCTTT CASSLRGMTEAFF
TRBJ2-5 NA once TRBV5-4 TGTGCCAGCAGCTACCTCGAGACCCAGTACTTC CASSYLETQYF
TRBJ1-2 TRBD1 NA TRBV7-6 TGTGCCAGCAGCAAAGGACAGGCGAACTATGGCTACACCTTC CASSKGQANYGYTF
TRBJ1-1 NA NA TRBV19 TGTGCCAGTAGTATGAGGACAGTAGCGAACACTGAAGCTTTCTTT CASSMRTVANTEAFF
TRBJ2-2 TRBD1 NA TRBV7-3 TGTGTCAGCAGCTCAGGACAGGGGGCCGCGAACACCGGGGAGCTGTTTTTT CVSSSGQGAANTGELFF
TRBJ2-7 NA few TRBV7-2 TGTGCCAGCAGCCCTGAAGGACGAGCCTACGAGCAGTACTTC CASSPEGRAYEQYF
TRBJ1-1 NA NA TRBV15 TGTGCCACCAGCAGAGATCAGTTCCCCTCAGGCACTGAAGCTTTCTTT CATSRDQFPSGTEAFF
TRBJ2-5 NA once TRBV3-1 TGTGCCAGCAGCATGGACAGCGCTGGAGAGACCCAGTACTTC CASSMDSAGETQYF
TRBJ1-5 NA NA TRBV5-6 TGTGCCAGCAGCCTCGGAATTTATAGCAATCAGCCCCAGCATTTT CASSLGIYSNQPQHF
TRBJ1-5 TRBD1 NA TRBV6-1 TGTGCCAGCAGGACGACAGGGCTTAGCAATCAGCCCCAGCATTTT CASRTTGLSNQPQHF
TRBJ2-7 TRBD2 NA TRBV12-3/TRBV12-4 TGTGCCAGCACCTTAGCGGGAGGGAACTACGAGCAGTACTTC CASTLAGGNYEQYF
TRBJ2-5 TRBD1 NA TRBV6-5 TGTGCCAGCAGGTGGACAGGGAGAGAGACCCAGTACTTC CASRWTGRETQYF
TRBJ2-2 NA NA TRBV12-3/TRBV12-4 TGTGCCAGCAGAAGCACCGGGGAGCTGGTTTTT CASRSTGELVF
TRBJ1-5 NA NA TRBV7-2 TGCGCCAGCAGCCAAGATAGCAGGGAGTCAAATCAGCCCCAGCATTTT CASSQDSRESNQPQHF
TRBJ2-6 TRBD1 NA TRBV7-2 TGTGCCAGCAGCCCCCGGGACAGTTTTTTTTCTGGGGCCAACGTCCTGACTTTC CASSPRDSFFSGANVLTF
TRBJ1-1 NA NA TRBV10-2 TGCGCCAGCAGTGAGGACAGGATGGGCACTGAAGCTTTCTTT CASSEDRMGTEAFF
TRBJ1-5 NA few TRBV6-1 TGTGCCAGCAGTGAAGCGTTTGGGATAGATCAGCCCCAGCATTTT CASSEAFGIDQPQHF
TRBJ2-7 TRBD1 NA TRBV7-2 TGCGCCAGCAGCCTTACCGGGACAGGCCGACCCTACGAGCAGTACTTC CASSLTGTGRPYEQYF
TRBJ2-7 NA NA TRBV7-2 TGTGCCAGCAGCTGGGACACGGGAGGCGAGCAGTACTTC CASSWDTGGEQYF
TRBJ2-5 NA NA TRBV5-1 TGCGCCAGCAGCTTGGGTCCCGAACAAGAGACCCAGTACTTC CASSLGPEQETQYF
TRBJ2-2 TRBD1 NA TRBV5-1 TGCGCCAGCAGCTACGCAGGGGGACGCACCGGGGAGCTGTTTTTT CASSYAGGRTGELFF
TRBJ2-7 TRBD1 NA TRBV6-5 TGTGCCAGCAGCGTGGGACAGGGCAGGGACGAGCAGTACTTC CASSVGQGRDEQYF